Here is one T cell receptor beta chain with its context. The data derive from a study of blood T cell repertoires in COVID-19. Across the study: The cDNA or gDNA used as material had been derived from T cells, B-cell-depleted T cells, or PBMCs.

Source study methods: Estimation of nucleated cell counts relied on the amplification of reference gene primers. Generated by immunoSEQ multiplex PCR, the TCRdb table keeps only in-frame clones and is missing some. V and J calls and clone size are given by that table; D and trimming were obtained from the DNA. The sample has about 45,000 clones, 86% seen once; the top ten hold about a tenth. Trimming removed 4 bases from V and 9 bases from J; junction bases left unmatched: 8. The CDR3 loop spans 14 amino acids. The germline V gene encodes CDR1 KGHDR and CDR2 SFDVKD. This TCR was sampled from a human donor in a cohort sampled during active COVID-19. Sequencing was carried out using peripheral blood. J is TRBJ2-1 and V is TRBV24-1; 7 positions agree with TRBD1. This CDR3 is CATSDATGVSEQFF. The CDR3 DNA follows: TGTGCCACCAGTGACGCAACAGGGGTATCTGAGCAGTTCTTC.